This record covers a single T cell receptor (beta chain). Its antigen is currently unknown. This entry belongs to a study of a mutant IDH1 vaccine in newly diagnosed glioma. Looking at the study overall: Vaccines were begun 4-6 weeks after radiotherapy alone, or with temozolomide cycles. Patients got radiotherapy, temozolomide, or both beforehand, and most got both. Study observations and caveats: Whatever changes occurred in top peripheral T cell clonotypes seemed unrelated to pseudoprogression. Across multiple MHC alleles, approximately 93% of patients had vaccine-induced responses.

Assay: immunoSEQ multiplex PCR; the TCRdb copy retains only in-frame clones and omits some. This repertoire shows around 31,000 clones, around 78% found once; its top ten account for around 24%. Documented time point: week 11, during vaccination. Mutant IDH1 20-mer peptide, at 300 ug, made up each vaccine dose, with topical imiquimod. V dropped 1 base and J dropped 6 bases, with 16 bases sitting between them. The CDR3 runs to 15 residues. The germline V gene has CDR1 SGHRS and CDR2 YFSETQ. The rearrangement joins TRBV5-1 to TRBJ1-1; D is unclear. The clonotype comes from a man aged 25 to 40 with glioma. The input for sequencing was PBMCs, taken from a glioma patient whose treatment included an IDH1 peptide vaccine. CDR3 protein: CASSLNSRFRAEAFF. The CDR3 bases are TGCGCCAGCAGCTTGAACTCTCGATTTCGCGCTGAAGCTTTCTTT.